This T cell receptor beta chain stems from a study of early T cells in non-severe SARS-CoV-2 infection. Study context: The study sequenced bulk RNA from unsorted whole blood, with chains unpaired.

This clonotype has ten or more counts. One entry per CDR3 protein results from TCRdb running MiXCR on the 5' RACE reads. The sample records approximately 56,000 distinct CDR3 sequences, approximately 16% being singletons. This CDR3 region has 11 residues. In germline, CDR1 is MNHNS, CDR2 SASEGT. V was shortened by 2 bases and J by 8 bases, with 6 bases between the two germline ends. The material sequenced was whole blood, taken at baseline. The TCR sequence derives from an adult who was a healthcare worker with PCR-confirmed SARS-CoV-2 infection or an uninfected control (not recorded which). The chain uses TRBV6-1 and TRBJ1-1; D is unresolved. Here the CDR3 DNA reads TGTGCCAGCAGTGAAAGTATAGAAGCTTTCTTT. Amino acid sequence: CASSESIEAFF.